This T cell receptor beta chain is from a study of beta chain features in type 1 diabetes. Notes on the study in general: Shorter TCRB CDR3s, moderately but significantly so, were found in Type 1 diabetes patients in all four CD4+ subsets.

Expressed TCRB transcripts were sequenced because the isolated RNA had all been reverse transcribed beforehand. Only in-frame clones appear in the TCRdb table, and some are missing; sequencing was by immunoSEQ multiplex PCR. Of about 660,000 clones detected, about an eighth appear once; the ten largest clones hold 0.035% to 0.045%. Notes on this clone: Its specificity is unknown.

Germline loops: CDR1 LNHNV, CDR2 YYDKDF (reference sequence). The length of the CDR3 is 16 residues. V was pared by 3 bases and J by 0 bases, with 11 bases between. The rearrangement joins TRBV15 to TRBJ2-2; maybe TRBD1 (6 bases). The sequenced sample was naive CD4+ T cells from blood. The TCR was taken from a man aged 18 to 29 with type 1 diabetes. The CDR3 bases are TGTGCCACCAGCAGTCCTTGGACAGCGAACACCGGGGAGCTGTTTTTT. The encoded protein is CATSSPWTANTGELFF.